This TCR beta chain was sequenced during a study of early T cells in non-severe SARS-CoV-2 infection. The study's findings and limits: Private and CD4 specificities were missed by VDJdb matching, skewed to anti-spike CD8.

As regards this clonotype: Antigen unknown.

TCRdb reanalysed the 5' RACE reads using MiXCR and keeps one entry per CDR3 protein. The sample has 55,000 to 75,000 distinct CDR3 sequences, 12% seen once. Sequences were obtained from whole blood. This clonotype was obtained from an adult who was a healthcare worker with PCR-confirmed SARS-CoV-2 infection or an uninfected control (not recorded which).

The CDR3 is CSVVSGVDTQYF. The CDR3 bases are TGCAGCGTTGTATCCGGGGTGGATACGCAGTATTTT. The J gene is TRBJ2-3, the V gene TRBV29-1, with a weak D call TRBD2 (5 bases). CDR1 and CDR2 from the germline V gene are SQVTM and ANQGSEA. The CDR3 covers 12 residues. Trimming stripped 4 bases from V and 6 bases from J, with 11 bases between.